This TCR beta chain originates from a study of cytomegalovirus exposure and HLA in healthy donors. Both 60 Vbeta primers and 13 Jbeta primers went into the PCR. Clones were read by immunoSEQ multiplex PCR, and TCRdb kept only the in-frame ones, dropping some. This table has tens of thousands of clones, about 80% appearing once. Specimen: PBMCs. This TCR was recovered from a woman aged 45 to 65 in good health and CMV-seropositive.

CDR3 coding DNA: TGTGCCAGCGTCGCGAGCGGGGGAAGAGAGACCCAGTACTTC. Translated: CASVASGGRETQYF. The V call is TRBV6-1, the J call TRBJ2-5; 8 positions match TRBD2. This CDR3 region has 14 residues. The ends lost 8 bases at V and 4 bases at J; junction bases unmatched: 9. CDR1 and CDR2 from the germline V gene are MNHNS and SASEGT.